These 23 T cell receptor beta chains share one sample of origin, sequenced in a study of radiotherapy plus CTLA-4 blockade in lung cancer. The protocol was immunoSEQ multiplex PCR, while the TCRdb copy is restricted to in-frame clones and leaves out a portion. The profile shows over 15,000 clones, 86% of them singletons. This material consisted of peripheral blood, taken from a patient treated with radiotherapy plus ipilimumab. These receptors all stem from a human donor with non-small cell lung cancer whose response to radiotherapy plus ipilimumab could not be evaluated.

The V gene is TRBV6-5, the J gene TRBJ1-2, with 8 bases lining up with TRBD1. V was clipped by 0 bases and J by 4 bases; unmatched bases: 7. CDR1 and CDR2 (germline): MNHEY, SVGAGI. The CDR3 spans 16 residues. The DNA for the CDR3 is TGTGCCAGCAGTTACTCGACATGGACAGGGTCCTATGGCTACACCTTC. It codes for CASSYSTWTGSYGYTF.

J is TRBJ2-1 and V is TRBV6-4; 7 nucleotides align to TRBD2. V was pared by 4 bases and J by 6 bases, with 9 bases of the junction left unmatched. This CDR3 is built from 15 residues. Germline lookup yields CDR1 MRHNA and CDR2 SNTAGT. CDR3 coding DNA: TGTGCCAGCAGTGTCATGGGGGGGATGGGCAATGAGCAGTTCTTC. It codes for CASSVMGGMGNEQFF.

The chain has TRBV4-1 and TRBJ2-3; perhaps TRBD1 as D (6 bases). Deletions cut 0 bases from V and 7 bases from J, with 14 bases between. Germline V gene data show CDR1 as MGHRA and CDR2 as YSYEKL. This CDR3 has 15 residues. The CDR3 is CASSQERGGRYTQYF. The CDR3 DNA reads TGCGCCAGCAGCCAAGAGAGAGGGGGTCGGTATACGCAGTATTTT.

The rearrangement uses TRBV7-9 and TRBJ1-1; D is undetermined. V gave up 1 base and J gave up 2 bases, with 8 bases separating them. CDR1 is SEHNR, CDR2 FQNEAQ, per germline (reference sequence). The CDR3 is 14 amino acids. In nucleotides, the CDR3 is TGTGCCAGCAGCTTAGGGGAGGTTAACACTGAAGCTTTCTTT. Its translation: CASSLGEVNTEAFF.

This chain uses TRBV28 with TRBJ1-6; D gene unclear. This CDR3 region has 12 residues. Trimming took 2 bases from V and 7 from J, leaving 3 bases between them. Germline loops: CDR1 MDHEN, CDR2 SYDVKM. The CDR3 bases are TGTGCCAGCAGTTTAGTAAATTCACCCCTCCACTTT. It translates to CASSLVNSPLHF. Complete variable domain (other parts from reference TRBV28 and TRBJ1-6): DVKVTQSSRYLVKRTGEKVFLECVQDMDHENMFWYRQDPGLGLRLIYFSYDVKMKEKGDIPEGYSVSREKKERFSLILESASTNQTSMYLCASSLVNSPLHFGNGTRLTVT.

This CDR3 reads CASSLRQGGHEQYF. The CDR3 DNA reads TGTGCCAGCAGTTTACGACAGGGGGGCCACGAGCAGTACTTC. This chain joins TRBV27 and TRBJ2-7; 9 bases are shared with TRBD1. V lost 2 bases, J lost 5 bases, and 4 bases stayed unmatched. Germline CDR1 is MNHEY and CDR2 is SMNVEV (reference sequence). The CDR3 spans 14 residues.

The chain joins TRBV6-1 to TRBJ2-7; TRBD1 is a possible D gene (5 bases). The germline V gene has CDR1 MNHNS and CDR2 SASEGT. With 4 bases removed from V and 0 bases from J, the gap between germline ends came to 10 bases. This CDR3 has 14 amino acids. As DNA, the CDR3 is TGTGCCAGCAGTGTACGGCAGGGCTCCTACGAGCAGTACTTC. Amino acids: CASSVRQGSYEQYF.

CDR3 in amino acids: CASSYSGTGEGEQYF. Written as DNA, the CDR3 is TGTGCCAGCAGTTACTCGGGGACAGGGGAGGGCGAGCAGTACTTC. The chain has TRBV6-6 and TRBJ2-7; 10 nucleotides align to TRBD1. This CDR3 comprises 15 residues. Germline V gene sequence: CDR1 MNHNY, CDR2 SVGAGI (reference sequence). V gave up 0 bases and J gave up 6 bases; unmatched junction bases: 5.

The rearrangement uses TRBV2 and TRBJ2-6, with D possibly matching TRBD2 (7 bases). CDR1 is SNHLY and CDR2 is FYNNEI in the germline V gene. The CDR3 runs 15 residues. V was cut by 7 bases and J by 3 bases, with 13 bases left in between. Written as DNA, the CDR3 is TGTGCCAGCACAGGGGAGGGGCGTGGGGCCAACGTCCTGACTTTC. Translated, it gives CASTGEGRGANVLTF.

The genes are TRBV6-1 and TRBJ2-7; D is ambiguous. Germline assignment: CDR1 MNHNS and CDR2 SASEGT. Trimming took off 2 bases at V and 4 bases at J, with 9 bases between the two ends. This CDR3 region has 13 residues. The CDR3, as DNA: TGTGCCAGCAGTGAATGGGCTGGTTACGAGCAGTACTTC. Translation: CASSEWAGYEQYF.

This chain connects TRBV5-1 to TRBJ1-1; TRBD1 agrees at 7 bases. The CDR3 length is 15 residues. After removal of 2 bases from V and 4 bases from J, the junction contained 8 bases not matched to a gene. Looked up from germline, CDR1 is SGHRS and CDR2 is YFSETQ. The DNA of the CDR3 is TGCGCCAGCAGCTTTCGGACAGGAGTCGTCACTGAAGCTTTCTTT. Residues: CASSFRTGVVTEAFF.

V gene TRBV2 combines with J gene TRBJ2-1; the D gene is possibly TRBD2 (7 bases). Between the trimmed V and J ends, which lost 7 bases and 2 bases, there was a span of 9 bases. Germline V gene sequence: CDR1 SNHLY, CDR2 FYNNEI. This CDR3 contains 13 residues. DNA of the CDR3: TGTGCCAGCAAAGGGGGGGCCTACAATGAGCAGTTCTTC. It encodes CASKGGAYNEQFF.

This sequence joins TRBV2 and TRBJ2-2, with TRBD2 identical over 10 bases. The CDR3 is 15 amino acids. In germline, CDR1 is SNHLY, CDR2 FYNNEI. V gave up 5 bases and J gave up 1 base; unmatched junction bases: 1. CDR3 in amino acids: CASSRTSGNTGELFF. CDR3 DNA sequence: TGTGCCAGCAGTAGGACTAGCGGGAACACCGGGGAGCTGTTTTTT.

V gene TRBV5-6 combines with J gene TRBJ1-2, with D possibly TRBD1 on 5 matching bases. Trimming shortened V by 0 bases and J by 4 bases, and 13 bases separated the two germline ends. The CDR3 has 15 residues. The germline V gene encodes CDR1 SGHDT and CDR2 YYEEEE. CDR3 bases: TGTGCCAGCAGCTTGGGCGGGACGGGAAGCTATGGCTACACCTTC. It is translated as CASSLGGTGSYGYTF. Looking up the rest from reference TRBV5-6 and TRBJ1-2 gives the full variable domain: DAGVTQSPTHLIKTRGQQVTLRCSPKSGHDTVSWYQQALGQGPQFIFQYYEEEERQRGNFPDRFSGHQFPNYSSELNVNALLLGDSALYLCASSLGGTGSYGYTFGSGTRLTVV.

Remarks on this clone: Germline and junction disagree at one end, which may indicate a read error. The chain uses TRBV29-1 and TRBJ2-2, with D possibly being TRBD2 (5 bases). The CDR3 loop spans 13 amino acids. From germline, CDR1 is SQVTM and CDR2 ANQGSEA. The CDR3 here is CSVVYWVTGELLF. The DNA of the CDR3 is TGCAGCGTTGTTTATTGGGTCACCGGGGAGCTGCTTTTT.

The gene calls are TRBV27 and TRBJ2-5, with 7 bases that match TRBD1. Germline CDR1 reads MNHEY; CDR2 reads SMNVEV (reference sequence). The CDR3 loop spans 15 amino acids. Unmatched junction bases numbered 10, after V lost 6 bases and J lost 3 bases. CDR3 DNA: TGTGCCAGCAGCTCCACGGGGACAGCTGAAGAGACCCAGTACTTC. Protein product: CASSSTGTAEETQYF.

CDR3 amino acids: CASSQSVQLYNSPLHF. The CDR3 coding sequence is TGTGCCAGCAGCCAAAGCGTCCAGCTATATAATTCACCCCTCCACTTT. The rearrangement uses TRBV4-2 and TRBJ1-6; D unresolved. Trimming took 2 bases from V and 4 from J, leaving 12 bases between them. The CDR3 is 16 amino acids. Germline V gene data show CDR1 as LGHNA and CDR2 as YNFKEQ.

V gene TRBV14 combines with J gene TRBJ2-7; 9 nucleotides match TRBD2. The CDR3 length is 19 residues. Germline V gives CDR1 SGHDN, CDR2 FVKESK. The V and J ends lost 0 bases and 0 bases, in that order; junction bases with no gene match: 12. The CDR3 loop is CASSQDLRLAGTLSYEQYF. The CDR3 DNA follows: TGTGCCAGCAGCCAAGATTTAAGGCTAGCGGGGACTCTCTCCTACGAGCAGTACTTC.

The chain has TRBV5-8 and TRBJ2-4; no clear D. This CDR3 has 13 amino acids. Germline V gives CDR1 SGHTS, CDR2 YDEGEE. V shed 1 base and J shed 5 bases, with 7 bases lying between them. The CDR3 nucleotides read TGTGCCAGCAGCTTGTATCCGGAAAACATTCAGTACTTC. Amino acid sequence: CASSLYPENIQYF.

The rearrangement joins TRBV15 to TRBJ1-3; 8 bases are a match to TRBD1. The CDR3 contains 15 residues. CDR1 LNHNV and CDR2 YYDKDF come from the germline V gene (reference sequence). Trimming cost V 5 bases and J 1 base; bases outside gene matches: 4. The CDR3 bases are TGTGCCACCAGCGCCCGGACAGGGTCTGGAAACACCATATATTTT. It yields the protein CATSARTGSGNTIYF.

The chain uses TRBV4-2 and TRBJ1-4; D gene ambiguous. CDR1 is LGHNA, CDR2 YNFKEQ, per germline. The CDR3 sequence is 15 residues long. The V end lost 1 base, the J end lost 7 bases, and 13 bases lay between the germline ends. The CDR3 here is CASSQGARKVEKLFF. The CDR3 coding sequence is TGTGCCAGCAGCCAAGGGGCCCGGAAGGTTGAAAAACTGTTTTTT.

Here the CDR3 reads CARSLGGRAGANVLTF. The CDR3 DNA reads TGTGCCAGAAGCTTAGGGGGTAGGGCTGGGGCCAACGTCCTGACTTTC. The J gene is TRBJ2-6, the V gene TRBV5-3; D perhaps matches TRBD1 (6 bases). TRBV5-3 carries the ORF label, with uncertain function. CDR3 length equals 16 residues. Trimming took off 2 bases at V and 2 bases at J, with 11 bases between the two ends.

The chain recombines TRBV28 with TRBJ1-4, with D unclear. The CDR3 totals 14 residues. Germline values: CDR1 MDHEN, CDR2 SYDVKM. V gave up 11 bases and J gave up 7 bases, with 20 bases separating them. The CDR3 sequence: CAVGVGGFGEKLFF. CDR3 nucleotides: TGTGCCGTCGGGGTGGGAGGCTTTGGTGAAAAACTGTTTTTT.